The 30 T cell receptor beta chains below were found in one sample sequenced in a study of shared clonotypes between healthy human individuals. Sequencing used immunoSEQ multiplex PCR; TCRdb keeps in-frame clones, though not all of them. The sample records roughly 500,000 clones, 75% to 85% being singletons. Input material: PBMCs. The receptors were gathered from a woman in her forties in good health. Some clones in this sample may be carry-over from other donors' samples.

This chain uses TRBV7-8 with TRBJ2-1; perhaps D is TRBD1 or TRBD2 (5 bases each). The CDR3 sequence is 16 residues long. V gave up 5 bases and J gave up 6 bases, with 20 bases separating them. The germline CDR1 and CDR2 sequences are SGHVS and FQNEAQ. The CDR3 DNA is TGTGCCAGCAGCCCGGGGACGGCACACGCTCCCAATGAGCAGTTCTTC. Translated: CASSPGTAHAPNEQFF.

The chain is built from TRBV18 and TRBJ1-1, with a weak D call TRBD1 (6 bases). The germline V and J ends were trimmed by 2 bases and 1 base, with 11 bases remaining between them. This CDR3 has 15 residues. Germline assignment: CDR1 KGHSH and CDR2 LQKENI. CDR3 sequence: CASSPVGGRNTEAFF. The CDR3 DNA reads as TGTGCCAGCTCACCAGTCGGGGGGCGGAACACTGAAGCTTTCTTT.

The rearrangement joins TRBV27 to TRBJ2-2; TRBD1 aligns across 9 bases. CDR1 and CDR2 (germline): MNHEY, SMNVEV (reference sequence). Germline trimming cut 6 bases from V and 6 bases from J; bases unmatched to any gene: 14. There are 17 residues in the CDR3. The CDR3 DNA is TGTGCCAGCAGCAAACAGGGGGCGCAAGCGTCGGCCGGGGAGCTGTTTTTT. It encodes CASSKQGAQASAGELFF.

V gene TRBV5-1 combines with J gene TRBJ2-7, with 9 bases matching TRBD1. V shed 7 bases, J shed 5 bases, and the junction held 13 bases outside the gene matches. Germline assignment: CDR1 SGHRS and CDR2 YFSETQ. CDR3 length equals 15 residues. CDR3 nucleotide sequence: TGCGCCAGCCGCATCGGGGGACAGGGTACCCACGAGCAGTACTTC. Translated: CASRIGGQGTHEQYF.

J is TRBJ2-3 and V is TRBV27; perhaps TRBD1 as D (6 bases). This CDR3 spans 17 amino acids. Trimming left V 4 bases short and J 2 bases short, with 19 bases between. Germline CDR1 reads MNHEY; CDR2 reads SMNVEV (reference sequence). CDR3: CASSSGHRTISTDTQYF. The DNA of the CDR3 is TGTGCCAGCAGTTCGGGACACCGCACAATCTCCACAGATACGCAGTATTTT.

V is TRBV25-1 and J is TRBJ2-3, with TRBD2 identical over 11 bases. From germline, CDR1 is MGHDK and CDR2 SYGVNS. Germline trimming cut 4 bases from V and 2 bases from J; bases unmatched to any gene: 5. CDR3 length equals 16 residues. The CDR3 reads CASSVLAGAYTDTQYF. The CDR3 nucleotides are TGTGCCAGCAGTGTACTAGCGGGAGCTTACACAGATACGCAGTATTTT. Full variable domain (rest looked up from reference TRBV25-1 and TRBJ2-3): EADIYQTPRYLVIGTGKKITLECSQTMGHDKMYWYQQDPGMELHLIHYSYGVNSTEKGDLSSESTVSRIRTEHFPLTLESARPSHTSQYLCASSVLAGAYTDTQYFGPGTRLTVL.

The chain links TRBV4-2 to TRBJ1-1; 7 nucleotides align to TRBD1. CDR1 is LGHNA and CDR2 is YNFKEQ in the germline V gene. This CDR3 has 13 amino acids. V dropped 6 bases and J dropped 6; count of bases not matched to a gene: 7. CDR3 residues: CASSGTAFPEAFF. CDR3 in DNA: TGTGCCAGCAGTGGGACAGCGTTTCCTGAAGCTTTCTTT.

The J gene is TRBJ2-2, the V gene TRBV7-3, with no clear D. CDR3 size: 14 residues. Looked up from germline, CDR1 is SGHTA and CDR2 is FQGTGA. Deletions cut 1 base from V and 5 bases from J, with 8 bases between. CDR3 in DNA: TGTGCCAGCAGCTTAATGGTTGAAACCGGGGAGCTGTTTTTT. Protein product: CASSLMVETGELFF. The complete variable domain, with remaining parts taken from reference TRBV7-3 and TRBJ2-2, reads GAGVSQTPSNKVTEKGKYVELRCDPISGHTALYWYRQSLGQGPEFLIYFQGTGAADDSGLPNDRFFAVRPEGSVSTLKIQRTERGDSAVYLCASSLMVETGELFFGEGSRLTVL.

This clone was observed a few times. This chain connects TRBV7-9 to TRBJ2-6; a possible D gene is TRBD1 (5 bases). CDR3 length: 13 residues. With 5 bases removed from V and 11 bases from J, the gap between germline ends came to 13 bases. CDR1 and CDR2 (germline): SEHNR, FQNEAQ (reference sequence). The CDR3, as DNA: TGTGCCAGCAGCACCTCCCAGGGTGACGTCCTGACTTTC. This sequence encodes CASSTSQGDVLTF.

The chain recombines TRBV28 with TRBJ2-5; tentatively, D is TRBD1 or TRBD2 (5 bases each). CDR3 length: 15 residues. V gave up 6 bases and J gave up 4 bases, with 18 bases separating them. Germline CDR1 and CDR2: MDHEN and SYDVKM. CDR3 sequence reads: CASRGVTGRRETQYF. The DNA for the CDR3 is TGTGCCAGCAGGGGGGTGACGGGTCGGAGAGAGACCCAGTACTTC.

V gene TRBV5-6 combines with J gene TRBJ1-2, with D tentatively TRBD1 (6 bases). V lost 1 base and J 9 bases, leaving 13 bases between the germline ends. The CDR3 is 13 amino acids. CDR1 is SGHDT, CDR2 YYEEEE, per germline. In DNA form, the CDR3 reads TGTGCCAGCAGCTTGATGTTTGGGGGCAGCTACACCTTC. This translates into CASSLMFGGSYTF.

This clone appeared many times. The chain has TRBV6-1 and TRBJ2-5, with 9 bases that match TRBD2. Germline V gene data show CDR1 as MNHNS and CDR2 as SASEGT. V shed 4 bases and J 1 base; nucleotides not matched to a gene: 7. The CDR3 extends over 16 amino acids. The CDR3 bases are TGTGCCAGCAGTGCCATGACTAGCGGATCCCAAGAGACCCAGTACTTC. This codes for CASSAMTSGSQETQYF.

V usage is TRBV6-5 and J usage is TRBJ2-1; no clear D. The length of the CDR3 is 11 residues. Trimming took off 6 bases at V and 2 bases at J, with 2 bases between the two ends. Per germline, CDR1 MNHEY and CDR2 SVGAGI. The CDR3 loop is CASRTYNEQFF. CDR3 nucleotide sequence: TGTGCCAGCAGAACCTACAATGAGCAGTTCTTC.

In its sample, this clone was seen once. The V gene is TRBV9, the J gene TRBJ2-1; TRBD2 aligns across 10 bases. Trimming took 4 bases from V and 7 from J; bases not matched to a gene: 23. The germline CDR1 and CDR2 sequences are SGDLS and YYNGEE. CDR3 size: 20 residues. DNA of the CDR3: TGTGCCAGCAGCACCTCCCGGCGGAGGGAAAGCGGGAGGGCGGTAAATGAGCAGTTCTTC. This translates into CASSTSRRRESGRAVNEQFF.

The CDR3 bases are TGTGCCAGCAGTCCCACGGACAACACAGATACGCAGTATTTT. Its translation: CASSPTDNTDTQYF. This sequence joins TRBV27 and TRBJ2-3; possibly TRBD1 for D (5 bases). This CDR3 contains 14 residues. Looked up from germline, CDR1 is MNHEY and CDR2 is SMNVEV (reference sequence). V dropped 5 bases and J dropped 2 bases, with 11 bases sitting between them.

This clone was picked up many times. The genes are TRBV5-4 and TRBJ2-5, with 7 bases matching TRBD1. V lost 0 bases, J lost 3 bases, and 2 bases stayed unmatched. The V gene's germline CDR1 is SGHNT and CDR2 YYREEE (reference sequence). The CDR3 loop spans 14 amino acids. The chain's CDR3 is CASSLGDREETQYF. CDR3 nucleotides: TGTGCCAGCAGCTTGGGGGACAGAGAAGAGACCCAGTACTTC.

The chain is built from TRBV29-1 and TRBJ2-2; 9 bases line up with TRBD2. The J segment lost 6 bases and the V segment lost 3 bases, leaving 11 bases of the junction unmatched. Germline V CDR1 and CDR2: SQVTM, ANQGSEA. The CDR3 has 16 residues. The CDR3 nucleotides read TGCAGCGTTGAGCTAGGAATAGCGGGAGAGGCCGGGGAGCTGTTTTTT. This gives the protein CSVELGIAGEAGELFF.

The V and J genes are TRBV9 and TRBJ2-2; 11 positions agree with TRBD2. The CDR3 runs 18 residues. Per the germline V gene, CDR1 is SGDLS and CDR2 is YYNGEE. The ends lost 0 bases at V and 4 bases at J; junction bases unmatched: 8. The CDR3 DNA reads TGTGCCAGCAGCGTAGGGGTTAGCGGGAGGGCCGGCACCGGGGAGCTGTTTTTT. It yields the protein CASSVGVSGRAGTGELFF.

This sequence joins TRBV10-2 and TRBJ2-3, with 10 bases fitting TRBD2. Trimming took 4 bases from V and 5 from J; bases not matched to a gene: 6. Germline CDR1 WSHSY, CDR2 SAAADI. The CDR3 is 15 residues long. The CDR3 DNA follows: TGCGCCAGCAGTGTGCTAGCGGGAGCAAAAGATACGCAGTATTTT. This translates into CASSVLAGAKDTQYF.

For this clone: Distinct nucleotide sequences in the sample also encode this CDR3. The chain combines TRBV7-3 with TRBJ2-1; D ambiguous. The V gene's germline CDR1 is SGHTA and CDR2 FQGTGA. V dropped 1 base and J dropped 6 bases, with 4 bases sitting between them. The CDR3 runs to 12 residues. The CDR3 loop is CASSLIGNEQFF. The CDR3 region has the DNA TGTGCCAGCAGCTTAATCGGCAATGAGCAGTTCTTC.

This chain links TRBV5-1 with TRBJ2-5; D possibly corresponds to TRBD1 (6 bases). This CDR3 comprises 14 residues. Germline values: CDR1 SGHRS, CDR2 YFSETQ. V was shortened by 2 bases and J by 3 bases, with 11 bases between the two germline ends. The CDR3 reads CASSFGTQEETQYF. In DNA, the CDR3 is TGCGCCAGCAGCTTCGGGACACAAGAAGAGACCCAGTACTTC.

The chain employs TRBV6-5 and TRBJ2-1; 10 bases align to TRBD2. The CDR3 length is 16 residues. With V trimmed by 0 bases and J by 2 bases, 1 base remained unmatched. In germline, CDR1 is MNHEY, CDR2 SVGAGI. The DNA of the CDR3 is TGTGCCAGCAGTTACTCCCTAGCGGGAGCCTACAATGAGCAGTTCTTC. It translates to CASSYSLAGAYNEQFF.

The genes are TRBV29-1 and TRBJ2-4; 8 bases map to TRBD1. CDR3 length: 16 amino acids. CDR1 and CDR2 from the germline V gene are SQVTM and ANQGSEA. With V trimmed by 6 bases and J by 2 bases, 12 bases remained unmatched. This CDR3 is CSVTDRVDSTKNIQYF. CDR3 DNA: TGCAGCGTAACGGACAGGGTGGATTCTACCAAAAACATTCAGTACTTC.

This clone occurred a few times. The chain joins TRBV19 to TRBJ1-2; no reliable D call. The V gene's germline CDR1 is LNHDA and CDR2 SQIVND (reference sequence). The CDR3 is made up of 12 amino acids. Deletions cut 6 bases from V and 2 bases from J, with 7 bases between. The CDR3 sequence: CASSGRNYGYTF. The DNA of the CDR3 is TGTGCCAGTAGCGGACGGAACTATGGCTACACCTTC.

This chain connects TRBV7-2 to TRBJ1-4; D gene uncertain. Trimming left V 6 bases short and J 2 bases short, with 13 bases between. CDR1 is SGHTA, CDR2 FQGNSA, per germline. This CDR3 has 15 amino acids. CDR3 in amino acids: CASSPKAPTNEKLFF. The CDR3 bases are TGTGCCAGCAGTCCTAAGGCCCCCACTAATGAAAAACTGTTTTTT.

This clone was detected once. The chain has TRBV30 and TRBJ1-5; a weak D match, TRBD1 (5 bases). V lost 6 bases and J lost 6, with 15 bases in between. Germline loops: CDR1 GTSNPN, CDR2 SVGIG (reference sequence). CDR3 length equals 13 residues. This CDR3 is CACQARGIQPQHF. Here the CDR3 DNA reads TGTGCCTGTCAGGCGAGGGGAATTCAGCCCCAGCATTTT. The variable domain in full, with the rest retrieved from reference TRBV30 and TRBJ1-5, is SQTIHQWPATLVQPVGSPLSLECTVEGTSNPNLYWYRQAAGRGLQLLFYSVGIGQISSEVPQNLSASRPQDRQFILSSKKLLLSDSGFYLCACQARGIQPQHFGDGTRLSIL.

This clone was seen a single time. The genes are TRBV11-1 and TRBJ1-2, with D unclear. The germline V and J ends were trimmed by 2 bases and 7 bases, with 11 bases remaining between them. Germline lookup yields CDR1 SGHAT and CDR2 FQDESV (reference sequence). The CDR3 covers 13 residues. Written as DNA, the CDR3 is TGTGCCAGCAGCTTATCGGGGTTTGGTGGCTACACCTTC. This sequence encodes CASSLSGFGGYTF.

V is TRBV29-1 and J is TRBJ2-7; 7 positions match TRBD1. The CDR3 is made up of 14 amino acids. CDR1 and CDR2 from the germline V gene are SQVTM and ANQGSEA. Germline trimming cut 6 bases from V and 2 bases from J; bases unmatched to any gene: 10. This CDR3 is CSVGRTGVTYEQYF. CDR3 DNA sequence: TGCAGCGTGGGAAGGACAGGCGTTACCTACGAGCAGTACTTC.

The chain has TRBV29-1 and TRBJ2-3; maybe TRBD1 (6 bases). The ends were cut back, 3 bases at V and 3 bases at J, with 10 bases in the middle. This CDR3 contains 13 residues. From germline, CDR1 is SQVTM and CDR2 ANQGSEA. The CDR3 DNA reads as TGCAGCGTTGATGGACAGCAAACAGATACGCAGTATTTT. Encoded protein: CSVDGQQTDTQYF.

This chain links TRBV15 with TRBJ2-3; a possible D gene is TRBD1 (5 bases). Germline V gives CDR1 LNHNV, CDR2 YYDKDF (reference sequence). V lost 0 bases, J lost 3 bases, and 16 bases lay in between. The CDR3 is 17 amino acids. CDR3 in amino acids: CATSRDGAGPWTDTQYF. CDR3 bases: TGTGCCACCAGCAGAGACGGTGCAGGGCCCTGGACAGATACGCAGTATTTT.